The 6 T cell receptor beta chains listed next were all sequenced from one sample in a study of shared clonotypes between healthy human individuals. CD45RO-negative cells were positively selected for CCR7, leaving out terminally differentiated effector memory CD45RA+ cells. Using immunoSEQ multiplex PCR, the repertoire was profiled, and TCRdb retains in-frame clones only, with some absent. The table has just over 2,000,000 clones, about 94% seen once. Sequencing was done on a sample of naive CD8+ T cells sorted from blood. The receptors here all came from a man aged 18 to 35 in good health.

The chain employs TRBV6-5 and TRBJ2-2, with a weak D call TRBD2 (6 bases). V was shortened by 1 base and J by 4 bases, with 10 bases between the two germline ends. Germline CDR1 is MNHEY and CDR2 is SVGAGI. The CDR3 is made up of 15 amino acids. The CDR3: CASSYYGGTTGELFF. The CDR3 DNA follows: TGTGCCAGCAGTTACTACGGGGGAACCACCGGGGAGCTGTTTTTT.

As for this clone: The sample carries other DNA sequences with the same CDR3. The V and J genes are TRBV11-2 and TRBJ2-7; D unclear. CDR1 is SGHAT and CDR2 is FQNNGV in the germline V gene. CDR3 length: 12 amino acids. Trimming cost V 3 bases and J 4 bases, with 7 bases left between them. The CDR3 region is CASSFDRYEQYF. CDR3 bases: TGTGCCAGCAGCTTCGACCGATACGAGCAGTACTTC.

The chain is built from TRBV7-9 and TRBJ2-1; TRBD2 matches 7 bases. V lost 5 bases to trimming and J lost 1 base; unmatched junction nucleotides: 8. Germline V CDR1 and CDR2: SEHNR, FQNEAQ (reference sequence). The CDR3 loop spans 16 amino acids. The CDR3 DNA reads TGTGCCAGCAGCCACTCTACGGGGGGATCCTACAATGAGCAGTTCTTC. Residues: CASSHSTGGSYNEQFF.

A word on this clone: The identical CDR3 is also encoded by other nucleotide sequences in the sample. The chain carries TRBV11-2 and TRBJ2-7; 10 bases line up with TRBD1. The CDR3 runs to 16 residues. Germline assignment: CDR1 SGHAT and CDR2 FQNNGV. V shed 1 base and J 5 bases; nucleotides not matched to a gene: 8. CDR3 residues: CASSLGPGTGAHEQYF. CDR3 bases: TGTGCCAGCAGCTTAGGCCCCGGGACAGGGGCCCACGAGCAGTACTTC.

Regarding this clone: The same CDR3 is also encoded by other DNA sequences in this sample. This chain joins TRBV25-1 and TRBJ2-7, with D uncertain. Germline loops: CDR1 MGHDK, CDR2 SYGVNS. The germline V and J ends were trimmed by 3 bases and 3 bases, with 9 bases remaining between them. The CDR3 length is 13 residues. Here the CDR3 reads CASSDPGIYEQYF. CDR3 nucleotides: TGTGCCAGCAGTGATCCTGGGATCTACGAGCAGTACTTC.

V is TRBV7-9 and J is TRBJ2-7; D gene uncertain. From germline, CDR1 is SEHNR and CDR2 FQNEAQ (reference sequence). Between the trimmed V and J ends, which lost 3 bases and 0 bases, there was a span of 6 bases. This CDR3 contains 13 residues. The CDR3 spells CASSFPLSYEQYF. As DNA, the CDR3 is TGTGCCAGCAGCTTCCCCCTCTCCTACGAGCAGTACTTC.